This T cell receptor beta chain derives from a study of follicular helper T cells after annual influenza vaccination. Study observations and caveats: Successive annual vaccinations recalled a recurrent oligoclonal ICOS+CD38+ cTfh response with influenza-specific clonotypes.

About this clone itself: Its antigen is not known.

The method was immunoSEQ multiplex PCR; TCRdb's version includes in-frame clones alone and lacks a portion of them. The sample shows 15,000 or so clones, 84% of them seen only once. Time point denoted: 2014-2015 season, 7 days after vaccination. V was trimmed by 1 base and J by 7 bases, leaving 10 bases between them. From germline, CDR1 is SEHNR and CDR2 FQNEAQ (reference sequence). The CDR3 is made up of 14 amino acids. The sequence was obtained from an adult who received the influenza vaccine. Sequencing used CXCR5+ CD38- circulating T follicular helper cells from blood, obtained 7 days after influenza vaccination. The subset denotes: circulating Tfh, non-naive CD4+CXCR5+PD-1+ (ICOS+CD38+ or ICOS-CD38-). J is TRBJ1-4 and V is TRBV7-9, with D possibly being TRBD1 (6 bases). The CDR3 is CASSLGGHGEKLFF. CDR3 sequence (DNA): TGTGCCAGCAGCTTAGGGGGACATGGTGAAAAACTGTTTTTT.